This TCR beta chain was recorded in a study of neoadjuvant anti-PD-1 for oral cavity cancer. In the study overall: Nivolumab at 3 mg/kg was mostly given biweekly, three to four doses, pre-surgery.

Broader study findings: Higher pretreatment blood Treg/Th17 ratios correlated with higher pretreatment blood and lower post-treatment tumor TCRbeta clonality.

These oral cavity squamous cell carcinomas were HPV-negative and locally advanced. Most tumor samples had roughly 5.2 ug input DNA in two replicates. Data came from immunoSEQ multiplex PCR; TCRdb stores just in-frame clones and leaves some out. The profile shows over 6,500 clones, about 46% of them singletons. Sample share makes this clone medium-sized. Its antigen is unidentified. CDR3 length: 15 residues. Germline loops: CDR1 SGHVS, CDR2 FQNEAQ. J was trimmed by 4 bases and V by 5 bases; bases with no gene match: 7. The rearrangement links TRBV7-8 to TRBJ1-4, with 7 bases that match TRBD1. This TCR was recovered from a person aged 40 to 85 with oral cavity squamous cell carcinoma. Sequenced material: tumor tissue, taken before nivolumab (anti-PD-1) treatment. In DNA form, the CDR3 reads TGTGCCAGCAGCCCCCGACAGGGTTTTAATGAAAAACTGTTTTTT. Its protein product is CASSPRQGFNEKLFF.